The 11 T cell receptor beta chains presented below share a single source sample, sequenced in a study of T cell responses to AZD1222 COVID-19 vaccine. Profiled with immunoSEQ multiplex PCR; TCRdb holds only in-frame clones, not every one. The sample gives roughly 120,000 clones, roughly nine tenths of which show up once; approximately 7.9% is in the top ten. The sample was peripheral blood, taken on day 0 of AZD1222 vaccination. The receptors stem from an adult in good health.

V usage is TRBV6-5 and J usage is TRBJ1-1; maybe TRBD1 (5 bases). CDR3 length equals 16 residues. Between the trimmed V and J ends, which lost 4 bases and 1 base, there was a span of 16 bases. Germline values: CDR1 MNHEY, CDR2 SVGAGI. In DNA, the CDR3 is TGTGCCAGCAGTTTCCAACCGGACATCCCGAACACTGAAGCTTTCTTT. Its protein product is CASSFQPDIPNTEAFF.

This clone was observed a single time. The rearrangement links TRBV19 to TRBJ2-3; weak D call: TRBD2 (6 bases). The germline gives CDR1 LNHDA, CDR2 SQIVND (reference sequence). This CDR3 has 14 residues. V lost 6 bases and J 1 base, leaving 11 bases between the germline ends. The DNA of the CDR3 is TGTGCCAGTAGCGGGACTCCGCGCACAGATACGCAGTATTTT. It is translated as CASSGTPRTDTQYF.

This clone is termed medium-sized. The V call is TRBV5-4, the J call TRBJ1-3; no firm D call. The V gene's germline CDR1 is SGHNT and CDR2 YYREEE (reference sequence). This CDR3 comprises 11 residues. Trimming removed 10 bases from V and 2 bases from J, with 7 bases in between. This CDR3 reads CAVGTGNTIYF. In nucleotides, the CDR3 is TGTGCCGTAGGGACTGGAAACACCATATATTTT. Using reference TRBV5-4 and TRBJ1-3 for the parts outside the CDR3, the full variable domain is ETGVTQSPTHLIKTRGQQVTLRCSSQSGHNTVSWYQQALGQGPQFIFQYYREEENGRGNFPPRFSGLQFPNYSSELNVNALELDDSALYLCAVGTGNTIYFGEGSWLTVV.

This clone was observed a handful of times. As DNA, the CDR3 is TGCAGCGTTGAAGATCGGAAAGGGGGCTACACCTTC. The encoded protein is CSVEDRKGGYTF. The chain couples TRBV29-1 to TRBJ1-2; unclear D gene. Trimming took off 0 bases at V and 8 bases at J, with 10 bases between the two ends. The CDR3 runs 12 residues. The germline V gene has CDR1 SQVTM and CDR2 ANQGSEA.

The CDR3 nucleotides read TGTGCCAGTAGTATGGGACCGTTTGGAAACACCATATATTTT. Translated: CASSMGPFGNTIYF. The V call is TRBV19, the J call TRBJ1-3, with TRBD1 as a possible D gene (5 bases). Looked up from germline, CDR1 is LNHDA and CDR2 is SQIVND (reference sequence). V was cut by 3 bases and J by 3 bases, with 9 bases left in between. The CDR3 is 14 residues long.

The chain recombines TRBV5-6 with TRBJ1-6; no clear D gene. Germline CDR1 SGHDT, CDR2 YYEEEE. This CDR3 spans 18 amino acids. Trimming shortened V by 0 bases and J by 6 bases, and 19 bases separated the two germline ends. This chain's CDR3 is CASSLDRLSGEINSPLHF. The DNA for the CDR3 is TGTGCCAGCAGCTTGGATCGTTTGTCCGGGGAGATTAATTCACCCCTCCACTTT.

This sequence joins TRBV19 and TRBJ1-5; D perhaps matches TRBD1 (6 bases). Germline V gives CDR1 LNHDA, CDR2 SQIVND (reference sequence). V lost 7 bases to trimming and J lost 4 bases, with 17 bases between them. The CDR3 is made up of 15 amino acids. The chain's CDR3 is CASTVEGGLNQPQHF. The CDR3 DNA follows: TGTGCCAGTACGGTGGAAGGGGGACTGAATCAGCCCCAGCATTTT.

V usage is TRBV5-6 and J usage is TRBJ1-2; D is ambiguous. Germline CDR1 is SGHDT and CDR2 is YYEEEE. Trimming removed 2 bases from V and 3 bases from J, with 14 bases in between. The CDR3 extends over 15 amino acids. The DNA for the CDR3 is TGTGCCAGCAGCTTTACTGAGAGCCTCTACTATGGCTACACCTTC. It codes for CASSFTESLYYGYTF.

This clone has a single count. The gene calls are TRBV18 and TRBJ2-7; maybe TRBD2 (6 bases). The CDR3 runs to 17 residues. CDR1 is KGHSH and CDR2 is LQKENI in the germline V gene. Deletions cut 0 bases from V and 0 bases from J, with 15 bases between. DNA for the CDR3: TGTGCCAGCTCACCACCGGGGAGGACGGACACCTCCTACGAGCAGTACTTC. It codes for CASSPPGRTDTSYEQYF.

A word on this clone: At one end the junction does not follow the germline gene, possibly because of a read error. V is TRBV3-1 (or the pseudogene TRBV3-2) and J is TRBJ2-3; D unresolved. CDR1 is LGHDT, CDR2 YNNKEL, per germline (reference sequence). The CDR3 is 12 residues long. The CDR3 is CASDDRTDTQYF. The CDR3 nucleotides are TGTGCCAGCGACGACCGCACGGATACGCAGTATTTT.

The chain combines TRBV7-9 with TRBJ2-2; no firm D call. The V end was cut by 3 bases, the J end by 1 base, with 9 bases between. Germline lookup yields CDR1 SEHNR and CDR2 FQNEAQ (reference sequence). This CDR3 comprises 15 residues. CDR3 in DNA: TGTGCCAGCAGCTTCTTAGCACAGAACACCGGGGAGCTGTTTTTT. This codes for CASSFLAQNTGELFF.